Below are 3 T cell receptor beta chains sequenced from a single sample in a study of blood T cells in healthy people across ages. With a J-beta primer mix and a sample-barcoded 5' primer, a second PCR ran roughly 6 to 11 cycles. TCRdb recomputed calls from the 5' RACE reads with MiXCR, one row per CDR3 protein. The sample has about 780,000 distinct CDR3 sequences; 35% to 50% are singletons. Sequencing input: blood. The receptors shown here come from a man older than 75 in good health.

Turning to this clonotype: A much larger clone differs from this one at a single base, so this may be a read error. The chain links TRBV7-3 to TRBJ2-7; 10 bases match TRBD2. V shed 8 bases and J 5 bases; nucleotides not matched to a gene: 6. Germline V gives CDR1 SGHTA, CDR2 FQGTGA. The CDR3 consists of 13 residues. The CDR3 region is CASASSGSHEQYF. CDR3 DNA sequence: TGTGCCAGCGCGTCTAGCGGGAGCCACGAGCAGTACTTC. Full variable domain (missing parts from reference TRBV7-3 and TRBJ2-7): GAGVSQTPSNKVTEKGKYVELRCDPISGHTALYWYRQSLGQGPEFLIYFQGTGAADDSGLPNDRFFAVRPEGSVSTLKIQRTERGDSAVYLCASASSGSHEQYFGPGTRLTVT.

In this sample, this clonotype turned up a few times. The chain carries TRBV12-3 or TRBV12-4 and TRBJ2-3; tentatively, D is TRBD2 (5 bases). The CDR3 covers 14 residues. Deletions cut 3 bases from V and 4 bases from J, with 11 bases between. Here the CDR3 DNA reads TGTGCCAGCAGTTTGAGAGCTAGCTCAGATACGCAGTATTTT. Translating gives CASSLRASSDTQYF.

This chain joins TRBV30 and TRBJ2-5; 7 bases line up with TRBD1. V lost 1 base, J lost 11 bases, and 16 bases stayed unmatched. Germline assignment: CDR1 GTSNPN and CDR2 SVGIG (reference sequence). The CDR3 extends over 15 amino acids. This chain's CDR3 is CAWSDPTGWSNEQYF. The CDR3 DNA is TGTGCCTGGAGTGACCCGACAGGGTGGAGCAATGAGCAGTACTTC.